One sample yielded the 20 T cell receptor beta chains listed below, sequenced in a study of cytomegalovirus exposure and HLA in healthy donors (dated by TCRdb to 2016 to 2017). Library preparation was by the immunoSEQ multiplex PCR assay. The multiplex PCR relied on a mix of 60 forward primers for TCR Vbeta segments and 13 reverse primers for TCR Jbeta segments. Here the immuneACCESS table is served through TCRdb, limited to in-frame sequences with V and J called. Missing clones are a known gap in these copies; in checked studies unresolved V genes cover under half, and the rest lacks a known reason. The sample contains a few hundred thousand clones, roughly 91% of them found a single time. Less than 2% of the sample is taken by the ten largest. The sequencing sample was made of PBMCs. Receptor source: a girl aged 2 to 9 in good health and CMV-seronegative.

The chain links TRBV14 to TRBJ2-7; D is possibly TRBD2 (7 bases). In germline, CDR1 is SGHDN, CDR2 FVKESK. This CDR3 spans 15 amino acids. V lost 1 base to trimming and J lost 3 bases, with 13 bases between them. CDR3 coding DNA: TGTGCCAGCAGCCAAGGCCGGGGGGCATTCTACGAGCAGTACTTC. As protein: CASSQGRGAFYEQYF.

This clone appeared a single time. The rearrangement joins TRBV5-4 to TRBJ1-1; D is unclear. The CDR3 covers 15 residues. The germline V gene encodes CDR1 SGHNT and CDR2 YYREEE (reference sequence). The V end was cut by 1 base, the J end by 1 base, with 11 bases between. CDR3 sequence reads: CASSLTKGGNTEAFF. CDR3 DNA: TGTGCCAGCAGCTTGACCAAGGGAGGGAACACTGAAGCTTTCTTT.

This sequence joins TRBV29-1 and TRBJ2-2; TRBD1 might be the D (5 bases). The CDR3 is made up of 14 amino acids. The germline V gene encodes CDR1 SQVTM and CDR2 ANQGSEA. V was clipped by 2 bases and J by 6 bases, with 13 bases between them. In nucleotides, the CDR3 is TGCAGCGTTGAAATGGGCAGGGTGGCCGGGGAGCTGTTTTTT. This translates into CSVEMGRVAGELFF.

This chain connects TRBV4-2 to TRBJ1-5; possibly TRBD1 for D (6 bases). Trimming shortened V by 0 bases and J by 7 bases, and 13 bases separated the two germline ends. The CDR3 contains 15 residues. The germline gives CDR1 LGHNA, CDR2 YNFKEQ. The DNA for the CDR3 is TGTGCCAGCAGCCAAGAATCCGGCAGGGGCCAGCCCCAGCATTTT. It translates to CASSQESGRGQPQHF.

The chain is built from TRBV2 and TRBJ1-2; D is ambiguous. Trimming took 4 bases from V and 1 from J, leaving 7 bases between them. Germline CDR1 and CDR2: SNHLY and FYNNEI. The length of the CDR3 is 13 residues. The DNA for the CDR3 is TGTGCCAGCAGTGTCCACAGTAACTATGGCTACACCTTC. It codes for CASSVHSNYGYTF.

The J gene is TRBJ2-1, the V gene TRBV19; the D gene is possibly TRBD1 (6 bases). The CDR3 has 14 residues. Between the trimmed V and J ends, which lost 6 bases and 3 bases, there was a span of 12 bases. Germline V lookup: CDR1 LNHDA, CDR2 SQIVND (reference sequence). DNA for the CDR3: TGTGCCAGTAGAAACCGGGACAACTACAATGAGCAGTTCTTC. Residues: CASRNRDNYNEQFF.

This chain uses TRBV7-8 with TRBJ1-1; D remains unclear. V was pared by 2 bases and J by 5 bases, with 15 bases between. This CDR3 region has 15 residues. CDR1 is SGHVS, CDR2 FQNEAQ, per germline. The CDR3 coding sequence is TGTGCCAGCAGCTTAAGTTTTCCGCAGACTACTGAAGCTTTCTTT. Translation: CASSLSFPQTTEAFF.

This sequence joins TRBV2 and TRBJ1-1; possible D gene TRBD1, 6 bases. Trimming shortened V by 6 bases and J by 1 base, and 12 bases separated the two germline ends. Germline V gene sequence: CDR1 SNHLY, CDR2 FYNNEI. The CDR3 has 14 residues. The CDR3 here is CASRDTGRNTEAFF. The CDR3 DNA is TGTGCCAGCAGGGATACAGGGCGGAACACTGAAGCTTTCTTT.

The CDR3 region is CASSYSTRDTENIQYF. The CDR3 bases are TGTGCCAGCAGTTACTCCACCAGGGACACAGAAAACATTCAGTACTTC. The rearrangement links TRBV6-6 to TRBJ2-4; perhaps TRBD1 as D (6 bases). The germline V gene encodes CDR1 MNHNY and CDR2 SVGAGI (reference sequence). The CDR3 is made up of 16 amino acids. V lost 0 bases to trimming and J lost 5 bases, with 14 bases between them.

J is TRBJ2-4 and V is TRBV19; TRBD1 matches at 9 bases. The CDR3 totals 19 residues. J lost 0 bases, V lost 3 bases, and 12 bases had no gene match. CDR1 and CDR2 (germline): LNHDA, SQIVND (reference sequence). Written as DNA, the CDR3 is TGTGCCAGTAGTATCGCAGGGACAGGGAACTTAATAGCCAAAAACATTCAGTACTTC. Its translation is CASSIAGTGNLIAKNIQYF.

This rearrangement joins TRBV28 to TRBJ2-7; TRBD2 might be the D (7 bases). Germline CDR1 MDHEN, CDR2 SYDVKM. The CDR3 sequence is 13 residues long. V lost 6 bases and J 5 bases, leaving 14 bases between the germline ends. This CDR3 reads CASRRGGLDEQYF. CDR3 DNA: TGTGCCAGCAGGAGGGGGGGGTTAGACGAGCAGTACTTC.

The CDR3 spells CASSIRTPFYGYTF. The DNA for the CDR3 is TGTGCCAGTAGTATCCGGACACCGTTCTATGGCTACACCTTC. This chain links TRBV19 with TRBJ1-2, with a possible D match to TRBD1 (5 bases). This CDR3 region has 14 residues. Germline V gives CDR1 LNHDA, CDR2 SQIVND (reference sequence). The V gene lost 3 bases and the J gene lost 4 bases, with 12 bases spanning the gap.

The genes are TRBV5-5 and TRBJ1-1; 8 bases map to TRBD1. This CDR3 has 17 amino acids. The junction had 10 bases not matched to a gene; V was cut back by 0 bases and J by 3 bases. The V gene's germline CDR1 is SGHKS and CDR2 YYEKEE (reference sequence). CDR3 sequence: CASSLGRQGARDTEAFF. Written as DNA, the CDR3 is TGTGCCAGCAGCTTGGGTAGGCAGGGGGCAAGAGACACTGAAGCTTTCTTT.

The V call is TRBV27, the J call TRBJ2-7, with 8 bases fitting TRBD2. The CDR3 sequence is 14 residues long. Per the germline V gene, CDR1 is MNHEY and CDR2 is SMNVEV (reference sequence). The J segment lost 5 bases and the V segment lost 6 bases, leaving 9 bases of the junction unmatched. The CDR3 DNA reads as TGTGCCAGCAGCCGGGGGGCGGGAGGCCACGAGCAGTACTTC. Amino acids: CASSRGAGGHEQYF.

The V and J genes are TRBV7-8 and TRBJ2-3, with 7 bases matching TRBD1. CDR3 length: 18 residues. Germline V gene lookup returns CDR1 SGHVS and CDR2 FQNEAQ. V lost 5 bases, J lost 4 bases, and 18 bases stayed unmatched. CDR3 in DNA: TGTGCCAGCAGCAAACCAACTAAGGGGGCTCCTGGGGCAGATACGCAGTATTTT. This translates into CASSKPTKGAPGADTQYF.

A single count supports this clone. The V gene is TRBV27, the J gene TRBJ2-6, with D perhaps matching TRBD2 (6 bases). The V gene lost 6 bases and the J gene lost 1 base, with 16 bases spanning the gap. Germline CDR1 MNHEY, CDR2 SMNVEV (reference sequence). The CDR3 runs to 17 residues. The CDR3 sequence: CASSGGGMISGANVLTF. CDR3 DNA: TGTGCCAGCAGCGGGGGTGGAATGATATCTGGGGCCAACGTCCTGACTTTC.

The chain employs TRBV30 and TRBJ2-7; weak D call: TRBD2 (6 bases). This CDR3 is 13 amino acids long. Germline loops: CDR1 GTSNPN, CDR2 SVGIG (reference sequence). The germline V and J ends were trimmed by 7 bases and 4 bases, with 17 bases remaining between them. The CDR3 region has the DNA TGTGCCTCCCAGAAGTCGGGAGTGTACGAGCAGTACTTC. Translation gives CASQKSGVYEQYF.

As regards this clone: Relative to the germline gene, one junction end is altered; a read error may explain this. The chain couples TRBV7-7 to TRBJ2-1, with 7 bases matching TRBD2. Germline V gene sequence: CDR1 SSHAT, CDR2 FNYEAQ (reference sequence). This CDR3 contains 14 residues. CDR3 sequence: CASSLGGGGDEQFF. The CDR3, as DNA: TGTGCTAGCAGCTTAGGTGGGGGGGGAGATGAGCAGTTCTTC.

The V and J genes are TRBV10-3 and TRBJ1-2, with 7 positions matching TRBD1. Germline CDR1 is ENHRY and CDR2 is SYGVKD. The CDR3 covers 12 residues. Trimming removed 5 bases from V and 13 bases from J; junction bases left unmatched: 10. CDR3 residues: CAISQDRDEITF. In DNA form, the CDR3 reads TGTGCCATCAGTCAAGACAGGGACGAAATCACCTTC.

The chain combines TRBV18 with TRBJ1-1; 9 bases map to TRBD1. The J segment lost 8 bases and the V segment lost 2 bases, leaving 3 bases of the junction unmatched. This CDR3 region has 13 residues. Germline loops: CDR1 KGHSH, CDR2 LQKENI. Here the CDR3 DNA reads TGTGCCAGCTCACCAGGGACAGGGCCCGAAGCTTTCTTT. As protein: CASSPGTGPEAFF.